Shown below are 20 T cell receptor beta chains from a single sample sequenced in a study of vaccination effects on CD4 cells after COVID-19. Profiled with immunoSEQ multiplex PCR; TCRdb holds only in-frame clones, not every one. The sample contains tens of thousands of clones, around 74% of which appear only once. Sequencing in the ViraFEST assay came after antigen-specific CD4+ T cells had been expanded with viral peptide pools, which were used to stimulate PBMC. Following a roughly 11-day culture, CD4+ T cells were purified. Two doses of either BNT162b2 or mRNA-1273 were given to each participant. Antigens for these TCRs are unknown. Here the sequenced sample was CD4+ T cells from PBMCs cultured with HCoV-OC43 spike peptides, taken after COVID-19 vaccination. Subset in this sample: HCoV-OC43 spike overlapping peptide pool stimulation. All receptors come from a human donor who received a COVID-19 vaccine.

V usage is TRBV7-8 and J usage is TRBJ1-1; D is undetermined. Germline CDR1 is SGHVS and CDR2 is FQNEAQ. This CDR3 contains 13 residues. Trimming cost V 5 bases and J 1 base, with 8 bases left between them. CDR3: CASSLWGNTEAFF. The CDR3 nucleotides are TGTGCCAGCAGCCTCTGGGGGAACACTGAAGCTTTCTTT.

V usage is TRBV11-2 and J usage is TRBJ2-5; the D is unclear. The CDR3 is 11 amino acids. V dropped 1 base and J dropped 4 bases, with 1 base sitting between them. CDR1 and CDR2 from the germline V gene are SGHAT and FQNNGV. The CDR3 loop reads CASSLGETQYF. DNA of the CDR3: TGTGCCAGCAGCTTAGGAGAGACCCAGTACTTC.

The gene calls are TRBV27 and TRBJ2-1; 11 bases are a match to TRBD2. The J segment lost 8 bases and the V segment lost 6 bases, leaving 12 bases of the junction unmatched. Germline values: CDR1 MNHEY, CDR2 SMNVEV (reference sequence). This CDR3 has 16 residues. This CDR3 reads CASSSIAGGPGDEQFF. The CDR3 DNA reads TGTGCCAGCAGCTCGATAGCGGGAGGGCCGGGAGATGAGCAGTTCTTC.

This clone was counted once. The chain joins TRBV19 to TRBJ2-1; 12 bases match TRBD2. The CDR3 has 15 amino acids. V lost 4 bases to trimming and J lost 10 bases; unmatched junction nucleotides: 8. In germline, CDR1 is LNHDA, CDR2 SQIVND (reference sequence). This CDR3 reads CASSSLAGGMGEQFF. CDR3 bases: TGTGCCAGTAGTAGTCTAGCGGGGGGGATGGGCGAGCAGTTCTTC.

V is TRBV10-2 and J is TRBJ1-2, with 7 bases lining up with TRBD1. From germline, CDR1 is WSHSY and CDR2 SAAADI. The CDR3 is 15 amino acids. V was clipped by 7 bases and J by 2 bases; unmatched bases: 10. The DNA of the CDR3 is TGCGCCAGCACAGAACAGGGGACCATAAACTATGGCTACACCTTC. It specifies CASTEQGTINYGYTF.

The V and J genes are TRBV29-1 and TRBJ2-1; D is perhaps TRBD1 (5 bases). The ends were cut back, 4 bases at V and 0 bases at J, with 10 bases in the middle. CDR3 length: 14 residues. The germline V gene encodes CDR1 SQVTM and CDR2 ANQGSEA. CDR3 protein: CSVAGYLSYNEQFF. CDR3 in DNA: TGCAGCGTTGCAGGGTATCTCTCCTACAATGAGCAGTTCTTC.

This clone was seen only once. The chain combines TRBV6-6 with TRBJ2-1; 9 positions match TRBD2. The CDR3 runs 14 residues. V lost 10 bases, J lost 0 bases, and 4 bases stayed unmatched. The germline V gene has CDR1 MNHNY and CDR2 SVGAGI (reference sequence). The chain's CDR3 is CATNSGSSYNEQFF. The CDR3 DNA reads TGTGCCACCAATAGCGGGAGCTCCTACAATGAGCAGTTCTTC.

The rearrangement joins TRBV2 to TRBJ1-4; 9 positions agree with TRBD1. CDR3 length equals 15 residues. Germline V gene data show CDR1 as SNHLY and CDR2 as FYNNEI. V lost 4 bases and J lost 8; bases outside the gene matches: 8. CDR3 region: CASSGTGGSGEKLFF. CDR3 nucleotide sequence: TGTGCCAGCAGTGGCACAGGGGGCTCGGGAGAAAAACTGTTTTTT.

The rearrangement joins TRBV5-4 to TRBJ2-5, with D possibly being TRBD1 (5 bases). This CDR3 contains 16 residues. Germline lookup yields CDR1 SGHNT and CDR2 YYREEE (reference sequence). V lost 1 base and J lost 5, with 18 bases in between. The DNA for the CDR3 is TGTGCCAGCAGCTTGCCGGGTCAGGGCCGAAGGGAGACCCAGTACTTC. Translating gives CASSLPGQGRRETQYF. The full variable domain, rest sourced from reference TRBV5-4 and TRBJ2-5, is ETGVTQSPTHLIKTRGQQVTLRCSSQSGHNTVSWYQQALGQGPQFIFQYYREEENGRGNFPPRFSGLQFPNYSSELNVNALELDDSALYLCASSLPGQGRRETQYFGPGTRLLVL.

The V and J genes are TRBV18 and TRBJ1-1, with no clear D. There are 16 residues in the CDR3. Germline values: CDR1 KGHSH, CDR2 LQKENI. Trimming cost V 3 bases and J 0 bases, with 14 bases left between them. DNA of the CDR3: TGTGCCAGCTCACCGATAAGGGATTGGATGAACACTGAAGCTTTCTTT. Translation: CASSPIRDWMNTEAFF.

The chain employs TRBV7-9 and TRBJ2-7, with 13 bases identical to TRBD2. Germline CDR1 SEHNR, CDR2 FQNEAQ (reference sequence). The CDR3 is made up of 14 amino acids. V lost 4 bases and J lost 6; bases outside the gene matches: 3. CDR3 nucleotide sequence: TGTGCCAGCAGCTCAAGACTAGCGGGAGGCGAGCAGTACTTC. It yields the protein CASSSRLAGGEQYF.

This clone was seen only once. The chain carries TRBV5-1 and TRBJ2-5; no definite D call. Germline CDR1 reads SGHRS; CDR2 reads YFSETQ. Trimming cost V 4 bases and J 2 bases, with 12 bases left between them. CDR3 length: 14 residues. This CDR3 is CASSGGRIQETQYF. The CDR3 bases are TGCGCCAGCAGCGGCGGACGGATACAAGAGACCCAGTACTTC.

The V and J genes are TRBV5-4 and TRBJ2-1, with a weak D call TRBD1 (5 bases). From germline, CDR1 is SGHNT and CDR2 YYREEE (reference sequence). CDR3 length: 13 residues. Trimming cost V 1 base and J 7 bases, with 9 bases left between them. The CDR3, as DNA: TGTGCCAGCAGCTTGCCAGGGTTTAATGAGCAGTTCTTC. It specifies CASSLPGFNEQFF.

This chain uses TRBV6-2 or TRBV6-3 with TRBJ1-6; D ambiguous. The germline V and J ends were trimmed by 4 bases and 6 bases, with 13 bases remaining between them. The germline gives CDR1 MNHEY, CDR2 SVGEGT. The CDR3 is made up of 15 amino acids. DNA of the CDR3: TGTGCCAGCAGTTTGGGCGGGGTCAGTAATTCACCCCTCCACTTT. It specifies CASSLGGVSNSPLHF.

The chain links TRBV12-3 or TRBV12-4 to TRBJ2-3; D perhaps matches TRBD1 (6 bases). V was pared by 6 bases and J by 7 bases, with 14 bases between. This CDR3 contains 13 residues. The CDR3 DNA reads TGTGCCAGCAGACCCGGACAGCTAAATACGCAGTATTTT. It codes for CASRPGQLNTQYF.

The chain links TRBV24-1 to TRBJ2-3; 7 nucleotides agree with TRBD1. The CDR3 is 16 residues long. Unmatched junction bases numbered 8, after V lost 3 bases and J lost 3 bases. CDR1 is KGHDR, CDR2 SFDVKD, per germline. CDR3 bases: TGTGCCACCAGTGATCGAACCGGGACAGTTACAGATACGCAGTATTTT. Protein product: CATSDRTGTVTDTQYF.

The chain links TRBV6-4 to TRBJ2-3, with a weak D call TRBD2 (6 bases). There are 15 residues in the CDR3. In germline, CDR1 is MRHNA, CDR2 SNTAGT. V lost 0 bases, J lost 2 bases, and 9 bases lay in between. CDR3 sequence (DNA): TGTGCCAGCAGTGACTCGGCGGGGTCCACAGATACGCAGTATTTT. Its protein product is CASSDSAGSTDTQYF.

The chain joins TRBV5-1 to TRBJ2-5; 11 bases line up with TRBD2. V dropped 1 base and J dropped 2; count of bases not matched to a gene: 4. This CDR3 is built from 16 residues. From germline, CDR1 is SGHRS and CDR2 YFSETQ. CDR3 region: CASSLHSGGVQETQYF. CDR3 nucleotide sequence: TGCGCCAGCAGCTTGCATAGCGGGGGGGTTCAAGAGACCCAGTACTTC.

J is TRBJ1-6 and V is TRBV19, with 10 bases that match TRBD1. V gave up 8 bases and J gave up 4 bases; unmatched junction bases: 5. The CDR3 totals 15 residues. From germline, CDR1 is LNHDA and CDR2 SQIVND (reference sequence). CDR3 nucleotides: TGTGCCAGTGGAAGGACAGGGGGGTATAATTCACCCCTCCACTTT. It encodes CASGRTGGYNSPLHF. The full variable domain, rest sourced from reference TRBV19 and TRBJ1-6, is DGGITQSPKYLFRKEGQNVTLSCEQNLNHDAMYWYRQDPGQGLRLIYYSQIVNDFQKGDIAEGYSVSREKKESFPLTVTSAQKNPTAFYLCASGRTGGYNSPLHFGNGTRLTVT.

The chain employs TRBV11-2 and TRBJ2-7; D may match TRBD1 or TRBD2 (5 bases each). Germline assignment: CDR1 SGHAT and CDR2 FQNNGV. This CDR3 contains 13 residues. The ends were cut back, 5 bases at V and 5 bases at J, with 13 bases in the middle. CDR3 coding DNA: TGTGCCAGCAGCCCGGGACCGAAAGACGAGCAGTACTTC. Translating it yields CASSPGPKDEQYF.